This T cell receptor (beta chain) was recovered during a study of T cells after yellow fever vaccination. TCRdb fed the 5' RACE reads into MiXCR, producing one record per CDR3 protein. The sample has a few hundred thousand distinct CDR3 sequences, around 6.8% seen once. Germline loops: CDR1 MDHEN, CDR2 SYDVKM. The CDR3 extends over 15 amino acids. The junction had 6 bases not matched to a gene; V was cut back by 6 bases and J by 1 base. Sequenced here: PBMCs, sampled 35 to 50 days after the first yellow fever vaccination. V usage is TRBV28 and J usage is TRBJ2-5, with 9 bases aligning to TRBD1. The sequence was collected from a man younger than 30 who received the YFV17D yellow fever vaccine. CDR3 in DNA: TGTGCCAGCAGCACAGGGGGCGCCGGCCAAGAGACCCAGTACTTC. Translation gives CASSTGGAGQETQYF.